The 31 T cell receptor beta chains below all came from one sample that was sequenced in a study of memory CD4+ T cells and cytomegalovirus serostatus. Sequenced by immunoSEQ multiplex PCR; TCRdb stores in-frame clones only, minus some. The sample yields about 39,000 clones, over 60% seen once. The sort gate was single viable CD3+CD4+CD8-CD45RO+ cells for memory CD4+ T cells. Sequenced: memory CD4+ T cells from blood. Source of these receptors: an adult in good health and CMV-seronegative.

V usage is TRBV29-1 and J usage is TRBJ1-2; 8 positions agree with TRBD1. The CDR3 is 13 amino acids. With 6 bases clipped from V and 1 base from J, the junction kept 4 bases outside the gene matches. CDR1 and CDR2 from the germline V gene are SQVTM and ANQGSEA. CDR3 nucleotide sequence: TGCAGCGTGTGGACAGGGTTTAACTATGGCTACACCTTC. It yields the protein CSVWTGFNYGYTF.

This rearrangement joins TRBV14 to TRBJ1-1; no firm D call. CDR3 length: 11 residues. V lost 4 bases and J lost 7, with 7 bases in between. Germline CDR1 and CDR2: SGHDN and FVKESK. CDR3: CASSRGFEAFF. CDR3 DNA sequence: TGTGCCAGCAGCCGCGGGTTTGAAGCTTTCTTT.

The DNA for the CDR3 is TGTGCCAGCAGTTACAGAGGAGTCTATGGCTACACCTTC. Translation: CASSYRGVYGYTF. The V call is TRBV6-5, the J call TRBJ1-2; D is ambiguous. Per the germline V gene, CDR1 is MNHEY and CDR2 is SVGAGI. Trimming pared 2 bases from V and 4 bases from J, leaving 8 bases between. The CDR3 extends over 13 amino acids.

The chain uses TRBV7-2 and TRBJ1-2; a possible D gene is TRBD1 (5 bases). Trimming removed 4 bases from V and 3 bases from J, with 18 bases in between. The length of the CDR3 is 16 residues. Germline CDR1 and CDR2: SGHTA and FQGNSA. The CDR3 nucleotides read TGTGCCAGCAGCTCAGAAACAAGGGGAGGTGACTATGGCTACACCTTC. It specifies CASSSETRGGDYGYTF.

The chain uses TRBV6-1 and TRBJ1-1; possibly TRBD1 for D (6 bases). Trimming stripped 7 bases from V and 2 bases from J, with 14 bases between. This CDR3 region has 14 residues. In germline, CDR1 is MNHNS, CDR2 SASEGT. The CDR3 DNA follows: TGTGCCAGCAAGGGGGAAAGGGATAACACTGAAGCTTTCTTT. Protein: CASKGERDNTEAFF.

This clone is judged medium-sized. The J gene is TRBJ2-7, the V gene TRBV14; possible D gene TRBD1, 6 bases. The CDR3 extends over 14 amino acids. V was shortened by 0 bases and J by 2 bases, with 8 bases between the two germline ends. CDR1 is SGHDN, CDR2 FVKESK, per germline. CDR3 DNA: TGTGCCAGCAGCCAAGATTGGACAGCCTACGAGCAGTACTTC. Amino acid sequence: CASSQDWTAYEQYF.

The chain has TRBV5-1 and TRBJ1-5; the D is unclear. The CDR3 consists of 15 residues. Trimming took off 2 bases at V and 4 bases at J, with 13 bases between the two ends. Germline V gives CDR1 SGHRS, CDR2 YFSETQ. For the CDR3, the DNA is TGCGCCAGCAGCTTATCATCTGACCCTAATCAGCCCCAGCATTTT. Encoded protein: CASSLSSDPNQPQHF.

V is TRBV4-2 and J is TRBJ2-1, with 13 bases matching TRBD2. The germline V gene encodes CDR1 LGHNA and CDR2 YNFKEQ. The CDR3 spans 17 residues. J was trimmed by 2 bases and V by 0 bases; bases with no gene match: 1. CDR3 residues: CASSQDTSGGAYNEQFF. CDR3 coding DNA: TGTGCCAGCAGCCAAGATACTAGCGGGGGGGCCTACAATGAGCAGTTCTTC.

The gene calls are TRBV30 and TRBJ2-7, with D possibly matching TRBD1 (6 bases). CDR1 is GTSNPN, CDR2 SVGIG, per germline (reference sequence). This CDR3 contains 14 residues. V gave up 0 bases and J gave up 3 bases, with 12 bases separating them. The CDR3 DNA reads as TGTGCCTGGAGTGTTGGGGGCAAGGTCTACGAGCAGTACTTC. This sequence encodes CAWSVGGKVYEQYF.

Only one count was recorded for this clone. The chain has TRBV19 and TRBJ2-5; maybe TRBD1 (5 bases). Germline CDR1 and CDR2: LNHDA and SQIVND (reference sequence). V was shortened by 3 bases and J by 3 bases, with 11 bases between the two germline ends. The CDR3 extends over 14 amino acids. CDR3 in DNA: TGTGCCAGTAGTATTTTGGGCAGGGAAGAGACCCAGTACTTC. This sequence encodes CASSILGREETQYF.

The genes are TRBV10-3 and TRBJ1-1; TRBD1 matches at 10 bases. This CDR3 is built from 14 residues. With 4 bases clipped from V and 7 bases from J, the junction kept 6 bases outside the gene matches. CDR1 and CDR2 from the germline V gene are ENHRY and SYGVKD. The CDR3 is CAISGGTGEGEAFF. CDR3 nucleotides: TGTGCCATCAGTGGGGGGACAGGGGAGGGTGAAGCTTTCTTT.

The V and J genes are TRBV7-9 and TRBJ2-1, with 11 bases identical to TRBD2. Germline-derived CDR1 and CDR2 are SEHNR and FQNEAQ (reference sequence). This CDR3 is 15 amino acids long. V was pared by 3 bases and J by 8 bases, with 6 bases of the junction left unmatched. The CDR3 bases are TGTGCCAGCAGCTTCACTAGCGGGGGTCCAGATGAGCAGTTCTTC. Translated: CASSFTSGGPDEQFF.

This clone was detected a few times. V usage is TRBV19 and J usage is TRBJ1-5; no clear D. The CDR3 is 14 amino acids. Trimming shortened V by 0 bases and J by 4 bases, and 7 bases separated the two germline ends. CDR1 is LNHDA and CDR2 is SQIVND in the germline V gene (reference sequence). The CDR3 sequence: CASSIEQENQPQHF. CDR3 DNA: TGTGCCAGTAGTATAGAGCAGGAAAATCAGCCCCAGCATTTT.

The chain employs TRBV30 and TRBJ1-6; D ambiguous. V lost 4 bases and J lost 0, with 7 bases in between. Germline CDR1 is GTSNPN and CDR2 is SVGIG (reference sequence). This CDR3 is built from 14 residues. The CDR3 nucleotides read TGTGCCTGGACCGCGAGCTCCTATAATTCACCCCTCCACTTT. Residues: CAWTASSYNSPLHF. Variable domain in full (rest from reference TRBV30 and TRBJ1-6): SQTIHQWPATLVQPVGSPLSLECTVEGTSNPNLYWYRQAAGRGLQLLFYSVGIGQISSEVPQNLSASRPQDRQFILSSKKLLLSDSGFYLCAWTASSYNSPLHFGNGTRLTVT.

The DNA for the CDR3 is TGTGCCAGCCTGCTCAGGGGGGGCGGGTACAATGAGCAGTTCTTC. Translated: CASLLRGGGYNEQFF. J is TRBJ2-1 and V is TRBV7-8, with D perhaps being TRBD1 or TRBD2 (7 bases each). This CDR3 comprises 15 residues. Germline CDR1 reads SGHVS; CDR2 reads FQNEAQ. The V end was cut by 8 bases, the J end by 4 bases, with 18 bases between.

V is TRBV5-6 and J is TRBJ2-5, with a weak D call TRBD2 (6 bases). The CDR3 extends over 16 amino acids. The V gene lost 6 bases and the J gene lost 0 bases, with 18 bases spanning the gap. Germline assignment: CDR1 SGHDT and CDR2 YYEEEE. CDR3 loop: CASTWGIRLDQETQYF. CDR3 sequence (DNA): TGTGCCAGCACTTGGGGGATCAGACTAGACCAAGAGACCCAGTACTTC.

The V gene is TRBV2, the J gene TRBJ2-5; maybe TRBD2 (6 bases). The germline CDR1 and CDR2 sequences are SNHLY and FYNNEI. This CDR3 is 14 amino acids long. Between the trimmed V and J ends, which lost 8 bases and 5 bases, there was a span of 18 bases. The DNA for the CDR3 is TGTGCCAGCTTTTCCGGGACCGCGGGGGAGACCCAGTACTTC. Translation: CASFSGTAGETQYF.

The chain is built from TRBV7-6 and TRBJ2-1; 8 bases are shared with TRBD2. The germline V gene has CDR1 SGHVS and CDR2 FNYEAQ. After removal of 1 base from V and 7 bases from J, the junction contained 6 bases not matched to a gene. There are 15 residues in the CDR3. The CDR3 DNA reads as TGTGCCAGCAGCTTAGGGGGACTAGGGTCGAATGAGCAGTTCTTC. Encoded protein: CASSLGGLGSNEQFF. The complete variable domain, with remaining parts taken from reference TRBV7-6 and TRBJ2-1, reads GAGVSQSPRYKVTKRGQDVALRCDPISGHVSLYWYRQALGQGPEFLTYFNYEAQQDKSGLPNDRFSAERPEGSISTLTIQRTEQRDSAMYRCASSLGGLGSNEQFFGPGTRLTVL.

This clone showed up just a few times. The chain combines TRBV13 with TRBJ2-7; 7 bases map to TRBD1. Germline CDR1 and CDR2: PRHDT and FYEKMQ (reference sequence). The CDR3 totals 13 residues. Trimming at V came to 4 bases and at J to 3 bases, leaving 3 bases not matched to a gene. The CDR3 bases are TGTGCCAGCAGCTACAGGGGTTTCTACGAGCAGTACTTC. It specifies CASSYRGFYEQYF. Using reference TRBV13 and TRBJ2-7 for the parts outside the CDR3, the full variable domain is AAGVIQSPRHLIKEKRETATLKCYPIPRHDTVYWYQQGPGQDPQFLISFYEKMQSDKGSIPDRFSAQQFSDYHSELNMSSLELGDSALYFCASSYRGFYEQYFGPGTRLTVT.

The gene calls are TRBV4-1 and TRBJ2-3; TRBD1 matches at 7 bases. V was pared by 3 bases and J by 0 bases, with 6 bases of the junction left unmatched. Per the germline V gene, CDR1 is MGHRA and CDR2 is YSYEKL. This CDR3 is built from 16 residues. As DNA, the CDR3 is TGCGCCAGCAGCCAGTTGCAGGGGGTTAGCACAGATACGCAGTATTTT. It translates to CASSQLQGVSTDTQYF.

This rearrangement joins TRBV6-1 to TRBJ2-1; 9 bases align to TRBD1. CDR3 size: 15 residues. V lost 1 base and J lost 8; bases outside the gene matches: 6. CDR1 is MNHNS and CDR2 is SASEGT in the germline V gene. The CDR3 protein is CASSEGGTGIYEQFF. DNA of the CDR3: TGTGCCAGCAGTGAAGGGGGGACAGGGATATATGAGCAGTTCTTC.

The table lists this clone with a few counts. The chain carries TRBV27 and TRBJ1-1; 9 bases agree with TRBD1. Germline V gene lookup returns CDR1 MNHEY and CDR2 SMNVEV (reference sequence). The J segment lost 7 bases and the V segment lost 5 bases, leaving 8 bases of the junction unmatched. The length of the CDR3 is 14 residues. CDR3 in DNA: TGTGCCAGCAGTACGAATACAGGGGGCCGTGAAGCTTTCTTT. As protein: CASSTNTGGREAFF.

This rearrangement joins TRBV5-1 to TRBJ2-2; D unresolved. Trimming pared 4 bases from V and 1 base from J, leaving 11 bases between. Germline V lookup: CDR1 SGHRS, CDR2 YFSETQ. This CDR3 contains 15 residues. Here the CDR3 reads CASSASTMNTGELFF. The CDR3, as DNA: TGCGCCAGCAGCGCTTCTACTATGAACACCGGGGAGCTGTTTTTT.

The chain has TRBV30 and TRBJ1-4, with unresolved D. V was pared by 7 bases and J by 8 bases, with 17 bases between. Germline V gene data show CDR1 as GTSNPN and CDR2 as SVGIG (reference sequence). This CDR3 region has 13 residues. DNA of the CDR3: TGTGCCTTTTCGGGCGAAGTCGGCGAAAAACTGTTTTTT. It specifies CAFSGEVGEKLFF.

This clone was found a few times. The chain carries TRBV9 and TRBJ1-2, with D unclear. This CDR3 comprises 13 residues. V lost 2 bases, J lost 7 bases, and 12 bases lay in between. CDR1 is SGDLS and CDR2 is YYNGEE in the germline V gene. The CDR3 spells CASSVSGDPGYTF. The DNA of the CDR3 is TGTGCCAGCAGCGTTAGCGGGGATCCTGGCTACACCTTC. The complete variable domain, with remaining parts taken from reference TRBV9 and TRBJ1-2, reads DSGVTQTPKHLITATGQRVTLRCSPRSGDLSVYWYQQSLDQGLQFLIQYYNGEERAKGNILERFSAQQFPDLHSELNLSSLELGDSALYFCASSVSGDPGYTFGSGTRLTVV.

The chain uses TRBV14 and TRBJ1-4; no firm D call. V was clipped by 1 base and J by 7 bases, with 16 bases between them. Germline V gives CDR1 SGHDN, CDR2 FVKESK. The CDR3 contains 16 residues. The CDR3 bases are TGTGCCAGCAGCCAAGGCCCTAGCGTTTCAGCTGAAAAACTGTTTTTT. Translating gives CASSQGPSVSAEKLFF.

In this sample, this clone turned up a few times. CDR3 coding DNA: TGCGCCAGCAGCCTATTCGTCCCGGGACAGGGGGCCGAAAAACTGTTTTTT. Its protein is CASSLFVPGQGAEKLFF. V is TRBV4-1 and J is TRBJ1-4; 12 bases agree with TRBD1. There are 17 residues in the CDR3. V shed 4 bases and J 8 bases; nucleotides not matched to a gene: 11. Germline V lookup: CDR1 MGHRA, CDR2 YSYEKL.

V is TRBV9 and J is TRBJ1-2; maybe TRBD1 (6 bases). This CDR3 has 15 residues. Germline V gene lookup returns CDR1 SGDLS and CDR2 YYNGEE. V was clipped by 2 bases and J by 8 bases, with 19 bases between them. In DNA, the CDR3 is TGTGCCAGCAGCGTCGAGGGTAGGGGGGAATCAGGCTACACCTTC. Protein sequence: CASSVEGRGESGYTF. The complete variable domain, with remaining parts taken from reference TRBV9 and TRBJ1-2, reads DSGVTQTPKHLITATGQRVTLRCSPRSGDLSVYWYQQSLDQGLQFLIQYYNGEERAKGNILERFSAQQFPDLHSELNLSSLELGDSALYFCASSVEGRGESGYTFGSGTRLTVV.

The rearrangement joins TRBV19 to TRBJ1-5; D gene ambiguous. This CDR3 comprises 13 residues. The V end lost 6 bases, the J end lost 4 bases, and 10 bases lay between the germline ends. Germline V gene sequence: CDR1 LNHDA, CDR2 SQIVND (reference sequence). The CDR3 spells CASSPQLNQPQHF. The CDR3 DNA reads TGTGCCAGTAGCCCACAGCTTAATCAGCCCCAGCATTTT.

This clone was recorded a few times. This chain links TRBV6-1 with TRBJ1-2; D perhaps matches TRBD1 (5 bases). Trimming left V 4 bases short and J 3 bases short, with 9 bases between. CDR3 length equals 13 residues. In germline, CDR1 is MNHNS, CDR2 SASEGT. The CDR3 spells CASSVTDYYGYTF. CDR3 in DNA: TGTGCCAGCAGTGTGACAGATTACTATGGCTACACCTTC.

The rearrangement joins TRBV7-2 to TRBJ1-2; D ambiguous. V dropped 6 bases and J dropped 7 bases, with 15 bases sitting between them. The V gene's germline CDR1 is SGHTA and CDR2 FQGNSA. The CDR3 contains 13 residues. CDR3: CASSLDGLSGYTF. CDR3 nucleotide sequence: TGTGCCAGCAGTTTGGACGGTCTAAGTGGCTACACCTTC.